This is a list of T cell receptor beta chains from one sample in a study of T cell repertoires in cytomegalovirus infection. These receptors have no identified antigens. MiXCR, applied by TCRdb to the reads, yields one record per CDR3 protein. Counted here are around 69,000 distinct CDR3 sequences, roughly 20% occurring once; the ten biggest clones make up roughly two thirds. Source: CD8+ T cells from cultured PBMCs, taken from culture after CMV antigen stimulation. Receptors were obtained from a human donor in good health (CMV status not recorded). Some clones in this sample may be carry-over from other donors' samples. CDR3s include the opening cysteine and the closing phenylalanine or tryptophan. D genes are given only for firm matches. Size is omitted from some rows. Given values are once, few, many or a class for expanded clones.

CDR3 DNA: TGCGCCAGCAGCCAGAGGACAGGGATGCAGCCCCAGCATTTT
CDR3 protein: CASSQRTGMQPQHF
clone size: .
D gene: TRBD1
J gene: TRBJ1-5
V gene: TRBV4-3

CDR3 DNA: TGCGCCAGCAGCCAAGACCGGACTCTCAAATTCCGGCAGTACTTC
CDR3 protein: CASSQDRTLKFRQYF
clone size: few
D gene: .
J gene: TRBJ2-7
V gene: TRBV4-1

CDR3 DNA: TGTGCCAGCAGTCTACTAGCGGGGGTTGGCACAGATACGCAGTATTTT
CDR3 protein: CASSLLAGVGTDTQYF
clone size: .
D gene: TRBD2
J gene: TRBJ2-3
V gene: TRBV6-5

CDR3 DNA: TGTGCCAGCAGCCCCCGGGACTACCAAGAGACCCAGTACTTC
CDR3 protein: CASSPRDYQETQYF
clone size: few
D gene: .
J gene: TRBJ2-5
V gene: TRBV7-9

CDR3 DNA: TGTGCCAGCAGCTTTGGGACAGGGAACACTGAAGCTTTCTTT
CDR3 protein: CASSFGTGNTEAFF
clone size: .
D gene: TRBD1
J gene: TRBJ1-1
V gene: TRBV7-3

CDR3 DNA: TGTGCCAGCAGCTCACGAGGCAGGGTAGGGGAAAAACTGTTTTTT
CDR3 protein: CASSSRGRVGEKLFF
clone size: .
D gene: .
J gene: TRBJ1-4
V gene: TRBV7-2

CDR3 DNA: TGTGCCAGCAGCTCGCAGGAACCACAAGAGACCCAGTACTTC
CDR3 protein: CASSSQEPQETQYF
clone size: .
D gene: .
J gene: TRBJ2-5
V gene: TRBV5-6

CDR3 DNA: TGTGCCAGCAGTTTATCGATCAGGGCCTACGAGCAGTACTTC
CDR3 protein: CASSLSIRAYEQYF
clone size: few
D gene: .
J gene: TRBJ2-7
V gene: TRBV27

CDR3 DNA: TGCGCCAGCAGCCAAGGGATCCTTGGGGATAATGAAAAACTGTTTTTT
CDR3 protein: CASSQGILGDNEKLFF
clone size: .
D gene: .
J gene: TRBJ1-4
V gene: TRBV4-1

CDR3 DNA: TGTGCCAGCAGCTACTTACTGGGGAACACCATATATTTT
CDR3 protein: CASSYLLGNTIYF
clone size: few
D gene: .
J gene: TRBJ1-3
V gene: TRBV7-6

CDR3 DNA: TGTGCCACCAGTGATTCTTGGGGACAGCCACCCTACGAGCAGTACTTC
CDR3 protein: CATSDSWGQPPYEQYF
clone size: few
D gene: TRBD1
J gene: TRBJ2-7
V gene: TRBV24-1

CDR3 DNA: TGTGCTAGCAGCCCCCCCCGGGGGGCCTCCTCCTACGAGCAGTACTTC
CDR3 protein: CASSPPRGASSYEQYF
clone size: few
D gene: .
J gene: TRBJ2-7
V gene: TRBV7-7

CDR3 DNA: TGTGCCAGCAGCTTAGGTAGGGGCAGCATGTACACTGAAGCTTTCTTT
CDR3 protein: CASSLGRGSMYTEAFF
clone size: .
D gene: .
J gene: TRBJ1-1
V gene: TRBV7-2

CDR3 DNA: TGCAGTGCTAGAGATTATCGAGGTGCAGGGAACACTGAAGCTTTCTTT
CDR3 protein: CSARDYRGAGNTEAFF
clone size: many
D gene: .
J gene: TRBJ1-1
V gene: TRBV20-1

CDR3 DNA: TGTGCCACCGCAGGAGGGATCACAGATACGCAGTATTTT
CDR3 protein: CATAGGITDTQYF
clone size: .
D gene: .
J gene: TRBJ2-3
V gene: TRBV10-3